This TCR beta chain derives from a study of T cell responses to AZD1222 COVID-19 vaccine. Study findings and constraints: Repertoire collection took place solely once the T cell response had peaked. Across spike, vaccine-associated CD4 TCRs were found, dominant at 160-218 and 743-854. Two AZD1222 doses significantly raised spike-specific TCR breadth and depth over controls.

Some clones are missing from TCRdb's copy, which holds only in-frame ones; the method was immunoSEQ multiplex PCR. The sample contains some 150,000 clones, approximately 90% of which appear only once. As to this clone: Antigen unknown.

V was cut by 4 bases and J by 11 bases, with 12 bases left in between. The length of the CDR3 is 11 residues. Germline V gives CDR1 DFQATT, CDR2 SNEGSKA (reference sequence). This sample comprised peripheral blood, obtained 28 days after the second AZD1222 dose. The rearrangement uses TRBV20-1 and TRBJ1-5; D unresolved. This sequence was found in an adult who received the AZD1222 COVID-19 vaccine. CDR3 in amino acids: CSAIIGWAQHF. The CDR3 nucleotides read TGCAGTGCTATAATAGGGTGGGCCCAGCATTTT.